The 20 T cell receptor beta chains presented below share a single source sample, sequenced in a study of blood T cell repertoires in COVID-19. Assay used: immunoSEQ multiplex PCR; TCRdb lists only in-frame clones, some missing. The data hold roughly 96,000 clones, with around 80% observed a single time. Sample: peripheral blood. Receptors were obtained from a man older than 75 with acute or convalescent COVID-19.

V gene TRBV10-2 combines with J gene TRBJ1-5, with a tentative D call TRBD1 (6 bases). CDR3 length: 16 amino acids. Germline V gene data show CDR1 as WSHSY and CDR2 as SAAADI. V was clipped by 2 bases and J by 2 bases, with 13 bases between them. CDR3 amino acids: CASSEANPGGNQPQHF. For the CDR3, the DNA is TGCGCCAGCAGTGAGGCCAATCCAGGGGGCAATCAGCCCCAGCATTTT.

The gene calls are TRBV27 and TRBJ2-5, with 16 positions matching TRBD2. The CDR3 is 20 amino acids. CDR1 MNHEY and CDR2 SMNVEV come from the germline V gene (reference sequence). The V and J ends lost 2 bases and 0 bases, in that order; junction bases with no gene match: 9. The CDR3 DNA sequence: TGTGCCAGCAGTTTAAGAACGGGACTAGCGGGAGGGGGGTACCAAGAGACCCAGTACTTC. Its translation is CASSLRTGLAGGGYQETQYF.

The CDR3 region is CASIMTGATVSEAFF. The CDR3 nucleotides are TGTGCCAGCATCATGACAGGAGCCACCGTTAGTGAAGCTTTCTTT. V and J are TRBV2 and TRBJ1-1; D might be TRBD1 (6 bases). The CDR3 is made up of 15 amino acids. The germline gives CDR1 SNHLY, CDR2 FYNNEI. V lost 7 bases to trimming and J lost 7 bases, with 22 bases between them.

This clone was seen only a few times. The chain recombines TRBV10-2 with TRBJ1-5; 9 bases fit TRBD1. This CDR3 is built from 14 residues. V dropped 8 bases and J dropped 3; count of bases not matched to a gene: 5. The V gene's germline CDR1 is WSHSY and CDR2 SAAADI. The CDR3 bases are TGCGCCAGCCAACGGGACAGGGTCAATCAGCCCCAGCATTTT. Translation gives CASQRDRVNQPQHF.

This chain joins TRBV18 and TRBJ2-7; TRBD2 matches 14 bases. Germline V gene lookup returns CDR1 KGHSH and CDR2 LQKENI. The V gene end was trimmed by 2 bases and the J gene end by 2 bases; junction bases not matched to a gene: 5. There are 17 residues in the CDR3. CDR3 protein: CASSPGTSGRGAYEQYF. CDR3 DNA: TGTGCCAGCTCACCAGGGACTAGCGGGAGAGGGGCCTACGAGCAGTACTTC.

This clone appeared once. The chain joins TRBV27 to TRBJ2-3; possibly TRBD2 for D (6 bases). The V gene's germline CDR1 is MNHEY and CDR2 SMNVEV (reference sequence). The CDR3 is 14 amino acids. V lost 6 bases and J 4 bases, leaving 14 bases between the germline ends. The CDR3 DNA reads as TGTGCCAGCAGAACCGGGAGAGAGGCAGATACGCAGTATTTT. Protein: CASRTGREADTQYF.

V usage is TRBV27 and J usage is TRBJ1-1; D gene unclear. The CDR3 runs to 14 residues. Germline V CDR1 and CDR2: MNHEY, SMNVEV (reference sequence). V was trimmed by 3 bases and J by 3 bases, leaving 11 bases between them. CDR3 nucleotides: TGTGCCAGCAGTTTGGGTCCCCGGGACACTGAAGCTTTCTTT. Translated, it gives CASSLGPRDTEAFF.

The chain recombines TRBV24-1 with TRBJ2-1; D might be TRBD2 (6 bases). V dropped 3 bases and J dropped 4 bases, with 12 bases sitting between them. The germline V gene encodes CDR1 KGHDR and CDR2 SFDVKD. The CDR3 is made up of 15 amino acids. Here the CDR3 reads CATSDGTSFYNEQFF. CDR3 DNA sequence: TGTGCCACCAGTGATGGGACTTCTTTTTACAATGAGCAGTTCTTC.

The DNA for the CDR3 is TGTGCCAGCAGTTTACGGGAGGACACTGAAGCTTTCTTT. It specifies CASSLREDTEAFF. The chain joins TRBV12-3 or TRBV12-4 to TRBJ1-1; D gene uncertain. This CDR3 spans 13 amino acids. V was clipped by 2 bases and J by 3 bases, with 7 bases between them.

V and J are TRBV5-1 and TRBJ2-1, with a tentative D call TRBD1 (6 bases). The germline CDR1 and CDR2 sequences are SGHRS and YFSETQ. V lost 4 bases to trimming and J lost 6 bases, with 17 bases between them. The length of the CDR3 is 15 residues. The chain's CDR3 is CASSPDRQFANEQFF. CDR3 nucleotides: TGCGCCAGCAGCCCGGACAGACAATTTGCCAATGAGCAGTTCTTC.

V usage is TRBV6-5 and J usage is TRBJ1-4; D not certain. CDR3 length equals 15 residues. V dropped 5 bases and J dropped 3 bases, with 13 bases sitting between them. CDR1 and CDR2 (germline): MNHEY, SVGAGI. The CDR3 is CASSPSTRPNEKLFF. The CDR3 DNA sequence: TGTGCCAGCAGTCCATCGACAAGGCCTAATGAAAAACTGTTTTTT.

The gene calls are TRBV11-3 and TRBJ1-2; the D gene is possibly TRBD1 (5 bases). Trimming removed 7 bases from V and 3 bases from J, with 15 bases in between. CDR1 is SGHNT and CDR2 is YENEEA in the germline V gene. The CDR3 runs to 14 residues. In DNA, the CDR3 is TGTGCCAGCACCCCCAGCGGGGGGGACTATGGCTACACCTTC. Translating gives CASTPSGGDYGYTF.

This chain joins TRBV7-6 and TRBJ1-1; D is uncertain. This CDR3 spans 15 amino acids. Between the trimmed V and J ends, which lost 5 bases and 1 base, there was a span of 14 bases. The germline CDR1 and CDR2 sequences are SGHVS and FNYEAQ. This CDR3 reads CASSPDNNKNTEAFF. CDR3 DNA: TGTGCCAGCAGCCCTGACAACAACAAGAACACTGAAGCTTTCTTT.

This clone was seen once. The chain recombines TRBV7-2 with TRBJ2-6, with a tentative D call TRBD2 (5 bases). Germline V lookup: CDR1 SGHTA, CDR2 FQGNSA. The CDR3 extends over 14 amino acids. With 8 bases removed from V and 0 bases from J, the gap between germline ends came to 8 bases. The CDR3 region is CASVRGSGANVLTF. The CDR3 DNA reads TGTGCCAGCGTCCGGGGCTCTGGGGCCAACGTCCTGACTTTC.

This chain joins TRBV6-2 or TRBV6-3 and TRBJ2-1; TRBD2 matches at 11 bases. V lost 6 bases, J lost 8 bases, and 15 bases stayed unmatched. Germline V gives CDR1 MNHEY, CDR2 SVGEGT. There are 17 residues in the CDR3. CDR3 coding DNA: TGTGCCAGCAGCTCAGACCGCACTAGCGGGAGAGGATATGAGCAGTTCTTC. This encodes CASSSDRTSGRGYEQFF.

CDR3 amino acids: CASLGSSYNEQFF. Written as DNA, the CDR3 is TGTGCCAGCTTAGGGAGCTCCTACAATGAGCAGTTCTTC. The J gene is TRBJ2-1, the V gene TRBV27; tentative D call: TRBD2 (5 bases). Trimming cost V 8 bases and J 0 bases, with 8 bases left between them. Germline values: CDR1 MNHEY, CDR2 SMNVEV (reference sequence). This CDR3 has 13 amino acids.

The chain employs TRBV3-1 (or the pseudogene TRBV3-2) and TRBJ1-6; perhaps TRBD1 as D (5 bases). This CDR3 comprises 14 residues. Deletions cut 4 bases from V and 8 bases from J, with 12 bases between. The germline gives CDR1 LGHDT, CDR2 YNNKEL (reference sequence). For the CDR3, the DNA is TGTGCCAGCAGCCCCCTCAGGGAGGATTCACCCCTCCACTTT. It translates to CASSPLREDSPLHF.

The chain carries TRBV10-1 and TRBJ1-1, with a tentative D call TRBD1 (5 bases). V lost 4 bases to trimming and J lost 3 bases, with 15 bases between them. Germline-derived CDR1 and CDR2 are WNHNN and SYGVQD (reference sequence). The CDR3 runs 15 residues. The CDR3, as DNA: TGCGCCAGCAGTGCTGGACAACCCTGGGACACTGAAGCTTTCTTT. Translation gives CASSAGQPWDTEAFF.

The gene calls are TRBV27 and TRBJ1-1; 7 bases map to TRBD1. The CDR3 covers 16 residues. Germline V CDR1 and CDR2: MNHEY, SMNVEV (reference sequence). V was clipped by 4 bases and J by 3 bases; unmatched bases: 11. CDR3 sequence reads: CASSSTGALLYTEAFF. The DNA for the CDR3 is TGTGCCAGCAGTTCTACAGGGGCTCTACTCTACACTGAAGCTTTCTTT.

J is TRBJ1-1 and V is TRBV19; D not certain. Germline assignment: CDR1 LNHDA and CDR2 SQIVND (reference sequence). CDR3 length: 14 residues. V was trimmed by 6 bases and J by 5 bases, leaving 16 bases between them. CDR3 region: CASSPTPGNTEAFF. The CDR3 DNA follows: TGTGCCAGTAGCCCGACGCCAGGAAATACTGAAGCTTTCTTT.